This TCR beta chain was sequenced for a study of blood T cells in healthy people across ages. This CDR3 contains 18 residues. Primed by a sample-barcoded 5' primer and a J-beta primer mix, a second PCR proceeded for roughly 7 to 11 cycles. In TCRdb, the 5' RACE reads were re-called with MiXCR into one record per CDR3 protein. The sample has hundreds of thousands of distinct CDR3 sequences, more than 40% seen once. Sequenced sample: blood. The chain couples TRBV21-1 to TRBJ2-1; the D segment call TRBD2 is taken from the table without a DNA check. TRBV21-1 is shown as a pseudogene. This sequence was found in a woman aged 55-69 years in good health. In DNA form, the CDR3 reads TGTGCCAGCAGCAAACCCGGGACTAGCGGGAGGACCTGGGATGAGCAGTTCTTC. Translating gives CASSKPGTSGRTWDEQFF.